This T cell receptor (beta chain) was sequenced for a study of T cells in Graves' hyperthyroidism and ophthalmopathy (dated by TCRdb to the late 2010s). General notes on the study: Peripheral blood samples were taken at initial diagnosis, before any treatment was given. The paper describes TCR Vbeta CDR3 sequencing of 135 peripheral blood samples, made up of roughly 45 ophthalmopathy patients, roughly 72 hyperthyroidism patients and roughly 17 progressor patients. To identify distinguishing TCR V-J signatures, a discovery cohort of 90 to 100 patients was used, comprising 40 to 45 with Graves' ophthalmopathy and 57 with stable Graves' hyperthyroidism. Following sampling, methimazole starting at 30 mg daily was given to hyperthyroidism patients, and high-dose intravenous methylprednisolone was given to ophthalmopathy patients. The study also compared thyroid tissue and blood T-cell repertoires from about six Graves' hyperthyroidism patients. For training and testing, the 110 or so patients in the discovery cohort were randomly divided in a 7:3 ratio. Whether ophthalmopathy could be predicted prospectively was tested in an independent validation cohort made up of some 20 hyperthyroidism patients plus 17 patients who later progressed to ophthalmopathy. What the authors observed across the whole study: Sample size was not statistically predetermined, and investigators were not blinded to group allocation. Ophthalmopathy was separated from stable hyperthyroidism by a 13 V-J signature model, with around 90% sensitivity and 81% to 82% specificity obtained in cross-validation and 80%/75% obtained in testing. Blood samples also contained most of the expanded thyroid clonotypes (frequency above 0.001), which suggests that blood repertoires may reflect thyroid immune responses. In validation, the model predicted progression to ophthalmopathy a median of about 5.9 months before onset, with about 67% sensitivity and roughly 77% specificity.

The TCR beta CDR3 regions were amplified from RNA transcripts. A first-round RT-PCR of the TCR CDR3 used the HTBI primer set with the Qiagen OneStep RT-PCR kit. Libraries were constructed in a second round of multiplex PCR, after which size selection and purification were carried out. Paired-end sequencing of the libraries was performed with 100 bp reads on an Illumina HiSeq2000. The source study handled its data this way. SOAPnuke was used to process the raw data, with reads discarded if the reads contained adapters or uncalled bases, had a mean Phred below 15, or lacked an exact constant-primer or identifier match. High-quality paired reads were merged with COPE v1.2.5, and unique nucleotide sequences were defined as clonotypes. MiTCR v1.1 was used to align the clonotypes against IMGT TRBV, TRBD and TRBJ reference segments. The analysis included only V-J combinations with a frequency above 0.0001, which together covered 99% to 99.2% of the repertoires. The TCS score was defined as F50 (clonal expansion) divided by E x V (chaos), with BLOSUM62-based TCRdist calculated between CDR3 peptides within each V-J. Welch's t-statistics and random forest reduced 514 V-J features to around 14, which were used in a naive Bayes classifier (R e1071). TCRdb reanalyzed the raw reads on its own, using fastp at Q25 for trimming and MiXCR for clone calling, and kept in-frame beta chains. Each CDR3 protein gets just one entry, which takes the most common genes and DNA from the rows behind it. What appears here as the V and J calls and clone size reflects TCRdb's work, not the paper's. A total of a few hundred thousand distinct CDR3 sequences appear in this sample, more than 14% of them only once. The top ten constitute roughly a fifth of the sample.

In the ophthalmopathy patients, disease was moderately to severely active, with a Clinical Activity Score of 3 or more, a NOSPECS grade of 4 or more, and a duration of less than 3 months. Any patient with an uncontrolled infection, another autoimmune disease, pregnancy or lactation was excluded. Clinical symptoms, serum thyroxine and TRAb, thyroid ultrasound, and orbital computed tomography formed the basis for the diagnoses. PBMCs were isolated from approximately 10 ml of fresh peripheral blood by Ficoll-Paque density gradient centrifugation. Total RNA was extracted with Trizol reagent, and quality was checked on an Agilent 2100 Bioanalyzer. This clonotype was recorded at least ten times. This clone's antigen is unknown. Base-call qualities are not available, and no considerably larger clone is one nucleotide away. The CDR3 numbers 18 residues from cysteine through phenylalanine. Only the CDR3 DNA is retained, 54 bases long and in frame from the first base. The V end gives up 0 bases and the J end 2 bases, leaving 13 bases in the junction not matched to a gene. CDR1 and CDR2, per the germline V gene, are SGDLS and YYNGEE.

The rearranged chain carries TRBV9 and TRBJ2-5, and 7 junctional nucleotides match TRBD2. The sequenced sample was blood. The source is a woman in her twenties or thirties with Graves' ophthalmopathy. For the CDR3, the sequence is CASSVEASHSGIQETQYF. The DNA sequence reads TGTGCCAGCAGCGTAGAGGCCTCCCACAGCGGGATTCAAGAGACCCAGTACTTC. The variable domain in full, with residues beyond the CDR3 obtained from the reference TRBV9 and TRBJ2-5 genes, is DSGVTQTPKHLITATGQRVTLRCSPRSGDLSVYWYQQSLDQGLQFLIQYYNGEERAKGNILERFSAQQFPDLHSELNLSSLELGDSALYFCASSVEASHSGIQETQYFGPGTRLLVL.